Following are 2 T cell receptor beta chains from one sample sequenced in a study of blood T cell repertoires in COVID-19. Profiled with immunoSEQ multiplex PCR; TCRdb holds only in-frame clones, not every one. The sample yields more than 250,000 clones, more than 85% seen once. Sequencing used PBMCs or T cells enriched from blood (not recorded which). The receptors shown here come from a woman aged 25 to 39 who had recovered from COVID-19.

In nucleotides, the CDR3 is TGTGCCAGCAGCCATGGGACACAGTATCAGCCCCAGCATTTT. Translated, it gives CASSHGTQYQPQHF. The rearrangement joins TRBV28 to TRBJ1-5; tentatively, D is TRBD1 (6 bases). Germline V gene sequence: CDR1 MDHEN, CDR2 SYDVKM. V was cut by 6 bases and J by 5 bases, with 14 bases left in between. The CDR3 has 14 residues.

The genes are TRBV3-1 (or the pseudogene TRBV3-2) and TRBJ2-1; D is unresolved. The length of the CDR3 is 16 residues. The V end lost 1 base, the J end lost 4 bases, and 14 bases lay between the germline ends. Germline CDR1 reads LGHDT; CDR2 reads YNNKEL (reference sequence). The CDR3, as DNA: TGTGCCAGCAGCCAAGTCTTGCCTACCTCTTACAATGAGCAGTTCTTC. It codes for CASSQVLPTSYNEQFF.